Listed below are T cell receptor beta chains from one sample, sequenced in a study of CD8+ T cells in alopecia areata. TCRdb's table, derived via immunoSEQ multiplex PCR, lists solely in-frame clones and lacks some. Of more than 150,000 clones detected, more than 55% appear once; the ten largest clones hold approximately 3.3%. This specimen consisted of CD4+ T cells sorted from blood, obtained at week 4, from a patient treated with tofacitinib. The receptors derive from a human donor with alopecia areata. Both conserved end residues are part of each CDR3. The order of the fields is V gene, J gene, D gene, clone size, CDR3 protein, CDR3 DNA. A D gene is named only where the DNA matches it firmly. Some rows have no size entry. The others give once, few or many, or a class for an expanded clone.

v_call: TRBV4-1; j_call: TRBJ2-3; d_call: -; clone_size: few; cdr3_aa: CASSLTETDTQYF; cdr3_nt: TGCGCCAGCAGCCTGACTGAGACAGATACGCAGTATTTT
v_call: TRBV7-2; j_call: TRBJ2-3; d_call: TRBD2; clone_size: -; cdr3_aa: CASSSVAVAGGTDTQYF; cdr3_nt: TGTGCCAGCAGCTCCGTGGCCGTAGCGGGGGGCACAGATACGCAGTATTTT
v_call: TRBV25-1; j_call: TRBJ1-2; d_call: -; clone_size: -; cdr3_aa: CASSDAGVGYTF; cdr3_nt: TGTGCCAGCAGTGACGCGGGGGTTGGCTACACCTTC
v_call: TRBV2; j_call: TRBJ2-5; d_call: -; clone_size: -; cdr3_aa: CASSVRETQYF; cdr3_nt: TGTGCCAGCAGTGTTCGAGAGACCCAGTACTTC
v_call: TRBV19; j_call: TRBJ2-5; d_call: -; clone_size: -; cdr3_aa: CASSPGLTGGETQYF; cdr3_nt: TGTGCCAGTAGCCCTGGACTTACCGGCGGAGAGACCCAGTACTTC
v_call: TRBV5-6; j_call: TRBJ1-2; d_call: -; clone_size: once; cdr3_aa: CASSWRTDGYTF; cdr3_nt: TGTGCCAGCAGCTGGCGGACAGATGGCTACACCTTC
v_call: TRBV9; j_call: TRBJ2-5; d_call: TRBD1; clone_size: -; cdr3_aa: CASSPTGQGLETQYF; cdr3_nt: TGTGCCAGCAGCCCCACCGGACAGGGTTTGGAGACCCAGTACTTC
v_call: TRBV7-9; j_call: TRBJ2-7; d_call: -; clone_size: -; cdr3_aa: CASSPWDNSYEQYF; cdr3_nt: TGTGCCAGCAGCCCCTGGGACAACTCCTACGAGCAGTACTTC
v_call: TRBV7-9; j_call: TRBJ2-7; d_call: TRBD2; clone_size: once; cdr3_aa: CASSSSGYEQYF; cdr3_nt: TGTGCCAGCAGTTCTAGCGGCTACGAGCAGTACTTC
v_call: TRBV5-1; j_call: TRBJ2-7; d_call: -; clone_size: -; cdr3_aa: CASSLVSYEQYF; cdr3_nt: TGCGCCAGCAGCTTGGTATCCTACGAGCAGTACTTC
v_call: TRBV29-1; j_call: TRBJ2-3; d_call: -; clone_size: -; cdr3_aa: CSVLLPGSDTQYF; cdr3_nt: TGCAGCGTACTCCTACCGGGATCAGATACGCAGTATTTT
v_call: TRBV4-3; j_call: TRBJ1-1; d_call: -; clone_size: -; cdr3_aa: CASSQDYRNTEAFF; cdr3_nt: TGCGCCAGCAGCCAAGACTACAGGAACACTGAAGCTTTCTTT
v_call: TRBV4-3; j_call: TRBJ2-5; d_call: -; clone_size: -; cdr3_aa: CASSQDFRRDETQYF; cdr3_nt: TGCGCCAGCAGCCAAGATTTTAGAAGGGATGAGACCCAGTACTTC
v_call: TRBV27; j_call: TRBJ2-7; d_call: -; clone_size: -; cdr3_aa: CASSLGTFGQTYEQYF; cdr3_nt: TGTGCCAGCAGTTTGGGGACATTCGGACAGACCTACGAGCAGTACTTC
v_call: TRBV7-9; j_call: TRBJ1-6; d_call: TRBD1; clone_size: -; cdr3_aa: CASTLGQGNPNSPLHF; cdr3_nt: TGTGCCAGCACATTGGGACAGGGTAACCCTAATTCACCCCTCCACTTT
v_call: TRBV2; j_call: TRBJ2-1; d_call: TRBD2; clone_size: few; cdr3_aa: CASVGLAGINEQFF; cdr3_nt: TGTGCCAGCGTGGGGCTAGCGGGGATCAATGAGCAGTTCTTC
v_call: TRBV2; j_call: TRBJ2-5; d_call: TRBD1; clone_size: -; cdr3_aa: CASKAAGQAGETQYF; cdr3_nt: TGTGCCAGCAAGGCTGCGGGACAGGCAGGGGAGACCCAGTACTTC
v_call: TRBV25-1; j_call: TRBJ2-3; d_call: -; clone_size: -; cdr3_aa: CASSESRLATSTDTQYF; cdr3_nt: TGTGCCAGCAGTGAAAGCCGGTTGGCAACTAGCACAGATACGCAGTATTTT
v_call: TRBV19; j_call: TRBJ2-2; d_call: -; clone_size: -; cdr3_aa: CASNTGLNTGELFF; cdr3_nt: TGTGCCAGTAACACAGGGTTGAACACCGGGGAGCTGTTTTTT
v_call: TRBV5-1; j_call: TRBJ2-5; d_call: TRBD1; clone_size: -; cdr3_aa: CASSPRTGGEETQYF; cdr3_nt: TGCGCCAGCAGCCCCCGAACAGGGGGAGAAGAGACCCAGTACTTC
v_call: TRBV29-1; j_call: TRBJ2-1; d_call: -; clone_size: few; cdr3_aa: CSVDRVGGNEQFF; cdr3_nt: TGCAGCGTTGATAGGGTTGGGGGGAATGAGCAGTTCTTC
v_call: TRBV29-1; j_call: TRBJ2-3; d_call: -; clone_size: -; cdr3_aa: CSVVRGRGDTQYF; cdr3_nt: TGCAGCGTTGTGAGGGGCCGCGGAGATACGCAGTATTTT
v_call: TRBV7-9; j_call: TRBJ2-7; d_call: TRBD2; clone_size: few; cdr3_aa: CASSFSTGRDEQYF; cdr3_nt: TGTGCCAGCAGCTTTTCGACGGGGAGGGACGAGCAGTACTTC
v_call: TRBV4-3; j_call: TRBJ2-5; d_call: -; clone_size: once; cdr3_aa: CASSQHWRSYQETQYF; cdr3_nt: TGCGCCAGCAGCCAGCACTGGAGAAGCTACCAAGAGACCCAGTACTTC
v_call: TRBV7-6; j_call: TRBJ2-7; d_call: -; clone_size: -; cdr3_aa: CASSADGGHYEQYF; cdr3_nt: TGTGCCAGCAGCGCAGACGGGGGGCACTACGAGCAGTACTTC
v_call: TRBV29-1; j_call: TRBJ1-1; d_call: -; clone_size: -; cdr3_aa: CSVRGGAGRGSEAFF; cdr3_nt: TGCAGCGTTAGAGGGGGAGCAGGGAGGGGCTCTGAAGCTTTCTTT
v_call: TRBV18; j_call: TRBJ2-1; d_call: -; clone_size: -; cdr3_aa: CASSPKSTEMRSYNEQFF; cdr3_nt: TGTGCCAGCTCACCAAAGTCGACAGAGATGAGGTCCTACAATGAGCAGTTCTTC
v_call: TRBV21-1; j_call: TRBJ1-5; d_call: -; clone_size: -; cdr3_aa: CASAPDTQPQHF; cdr3_nt: TGTGCCAGCGCCCCGGACACTCAGCCCCAGCATTTT